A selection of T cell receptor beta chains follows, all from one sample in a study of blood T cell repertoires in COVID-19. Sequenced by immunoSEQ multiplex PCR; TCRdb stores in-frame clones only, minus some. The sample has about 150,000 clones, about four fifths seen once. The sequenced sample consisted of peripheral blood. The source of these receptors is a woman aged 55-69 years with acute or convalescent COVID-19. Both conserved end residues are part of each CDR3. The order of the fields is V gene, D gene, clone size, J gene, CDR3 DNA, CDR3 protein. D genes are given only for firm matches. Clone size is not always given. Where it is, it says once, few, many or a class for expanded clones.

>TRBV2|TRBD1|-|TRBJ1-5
TGTGCCAGCAGGGCCGGGACAGGGGGGCAGCCCCAGCATTTT
CASRAGTGGQPQHF
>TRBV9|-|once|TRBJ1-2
TGTGCCAGCAGGAGTAACTATGGCTACACCTTC
CASRSNYGYTF
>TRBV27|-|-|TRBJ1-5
TGTGCCAGCAGTCCACAGGGATATTATCAGCCCCAGCATTTT
CASSPQGYYQPQHF
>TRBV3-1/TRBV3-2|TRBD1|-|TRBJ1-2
TGTGCCAGCAGCCGAGGGACAGGGAGTAAGGGCTACACCTTC
CASSRGTGSKGYTF
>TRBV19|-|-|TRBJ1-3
TGTGCCAGTAGTACCCGGGGAACAGAAAACACCATATATTTT
CASSTRGTENTIYF
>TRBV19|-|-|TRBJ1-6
TGTGCCAGTAGCCTTGGCGGATCACCCCTCCACTTT
CASSLGGSPLHF
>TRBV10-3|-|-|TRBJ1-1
TGTGCCATCAGTGGGACCCGAGGGGAAGCTTTCTTT
CAISGTRGEAFF
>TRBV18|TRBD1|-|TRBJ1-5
TGTGCCAGCTCATCGGGACAGAACAATCAGCCCCAGCATTTT
CASSSGQNNQPQHF
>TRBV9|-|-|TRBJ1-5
TGTGCCAGCAGCGTAGAGGTCAGGCCACAACTTCAGCCCCAGCATTTT
CASSVEVRPQLQPQHF
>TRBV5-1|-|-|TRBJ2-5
TGCGCCAGCAGCTTGGTCTCTTTACAAGAGACCCAGTACTTC
CASSLVSLQETQYF
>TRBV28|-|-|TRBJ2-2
TGTGCCAGCAGTTTTTCGGGAACGACCTCCGGTGGGGAGCTGTTTTTT
CASSFSGTTSGGELFF
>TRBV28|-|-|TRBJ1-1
TGTGCCAGCACGACGGGGGGCTCTCGGTTTGCTGAAGCTTTCTTT
CASTTGGSRFAEAFF
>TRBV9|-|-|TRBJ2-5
TGTGCCAGCAGCTCTGGACACGACCAAGAGACCCAGTACTTC
CASSSGHDQETQYF
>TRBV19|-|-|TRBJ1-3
TGTGCCAGTAGATCGGTGTCTGGAAACACCATATATTTT
CASRSVSGNTIYF
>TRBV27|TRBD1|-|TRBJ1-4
TGTGCCAGCAGACGCGAGGGACAGGGCTATGAAAAACTGTTTTTT
CASRREGQGYEKLFF
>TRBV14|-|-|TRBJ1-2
TGTGCCAGCAGCCAAGATGCAGGGGTTCCCTATGGCTACACCTTC
CASSQDAGVPYGYTF